These 4 T cell receptor beta chains originate from one sample sequenced in a study of a mutant IDH1 vaccine in newly diagnosed glioma. Sequenced by immunoSEQ multiplex PCR; TCRdb stores in-frame clones only, minus some. The sample has roughly 46,000 clones; just over 85% are singletons. The time point here: baseline, week 1 (first vaccination visit). This sample's treatment: pre-vaccination baseline after standard-of-care therapy. The material was PBMCs, obtained from a glioma patient treated with radiotherapy, temozolomide or both. These receptors came from a middle-aged man with glioma.

This chain connects TRBV15 to TRBJ2-1, with D perhaps matching TRBD1 or TRBD2 (5 bases each). CDR1 and CDR2 (germline): LNHNV, YYDKDF (reference sequence). Trimming cost V 8 bases and J 3 bases, with 14 bases left between them. The CDR3 is made up of 14 amino acids. The CDR3 coding sequence is TGTGCCACCGGTCCCTCTGGGGGCTACAATGAGCAGTTCTTC. The encoded protein is CATGPSGGYNEQFF.

The chain has TRBV5-1 and TRBJ2-1; 8 bases map to TRBD2. The CDR3 length is 16 residues. Losses at the gene ends were 2 bases for V and 7 bases for J; bases not matched to a gene: 11. CDR1 and CDR2 (germline): SGHRS, YFSETQ. DNA of the CDR3: TGCGCCAGCAGCTTAATCAGCGGGAGCGTTGGGAATGAGCAGTTCTTC. Its translation is CASSLISGSVGNEQFF.

There are a few counts of this clone. This chain joins TRBV19 and TRBJ1-5; TRBD1 might be the D (5 bases). Germline V gene sequence: CDR1 LNHDA, CDR2 SQIVND (reference sequence). V was trimmed by 0 bases and J by 7 bases, leaving 13 bases between them. The CDR3 sequence is 15 residues long. The CDR3 nucleotides are TGTGCCAGTAGTATAGACGGGGTGGGGGGACAGCCCCAGCATTTT. Amino acid sequence: CASSIDGVGGQPQHF.

The rearrangement uses TRBV25-1 and TRBJ2-7, with 8 bases lining up with TRBD2. The CDR3 contains 16 residues. Germline V gene lookup returns CDR1 MGHDK and CDR2 SYGVNS. V was pared by 4 bases and J by 6 bases, with 14 bases of the junction left unmatched. Written as DNA, the CDR3 is TGTGCCAGCAGTGGGCTGATGAGCGGGAGAGGGCTCGAGCAGTACTTC. Encoded protein: CASSGLMSGRGLEQYF.